The present entry profiles one T cell receptor (beta chain) with its context. Germline-derived CDR1 and CDR2 are MNHEY and SVGEGT. Trimming cost V 0 bases and J 4 bases, with 9 bases left between them. This CDR3 has 14 amino acids. The data stem from a study of blood T cell repertoires in COVID-19. About the research overall: PBMCs, B-cell-depleted T cells, or T cells provided the cDNA or gDNA that made up the material.

TCRdb's table, derived via immunoSEQ multiplex PCR, lists solely in-frame clones and lacks some. The table has 200,000 or so clones, less than 90% seen once. The source of this sequence is a woman aged 60-75 years who had recovered from COVID-19. Sequenced input: peripheral blood. The rearrangement uses TRBV6-2 or TRBV6-3 and TRBJ1-2, with a weak D call TRBD1 (5 bases). The CDR3 region has the DNA TGTGCCAGCAGTTACTCGGGGGGTCGCTATGGCTACACCTTC. It translates to CASSYSGGRYGYTF.